Each of the 24 T cell receptor beta chains below was sequenced from the same sample in a study of blood T cell repertoires in COVID-19 (TCRdb year 2020). Preparation of the library involved the immunoSEQ multiplex PCR assay. What TCRdb holds here is the immuneACCESS table cut down to in-frame rearrangements. Part of the clones is not present; checked against another copy, under half of the missing clones reflect an unresolved V gene, and the others are unexplained. The sample contains fewer than 85,000 clones, over 70% of them found a single time. Jointly, the top ten make up 4.5% to 7% of the sample. The sequencing sample was made of peripheral blood. These receptor sequences come from a man aged 45-60 years with active COVID-19.

This clone was detected only a few times. The chain recombines TRBV3-1 (or the pseudogene TRBV3-2) with TRBJ1-3, with D maybe TRBD1 (6 bases). Germline CDR1 LGHDT, CDR2 YNNKEL (reference sequence). Trimming shortened V by 3 bases and J by 0 bases, and 15 bases separated the two germline ends. This CDR3 has 17 residues. CDR3 bases: TGTGCCAGCAGCCATAAAACAGGGCCTAGCTCTGGAAACACCATATATTTT. Its protein product is CASSHKTGPSSGNTIYF.

This sequence joins TRBV11-2 and TRBJ2-1, with a tentative D call TRBD1 (6 bases). The CDR3 runs 18 residues. Per germline, CDR1 SGHAT and CDR2 FQNNGV. The ends were cut back, 4 bases at V and 1 base at J, with 20 bases in the middle. CDR3 region: CASSSIPFSGESYNEQFF. CDR3 coding DNA: TGTGCCAGCAGCTCTATCCCCTTCTCAGGGGAATCCTACAATGAGCAGTTCTTC.

V usage is TRBV7-3 and J usage is TRBJ2-7; 10 bases align to TRBD2. V lost 5 bases and J lost 5; bases outside the gene matches: 6. From germline, CDR1 is SGHTA and CDR2 FQGTGA. The CDR3 is made up of 14 amino acids. CDR3 region: CASSPGTSVNEQYF. The CDR3 DNA follows: TGTGCCAGCAGCCCCGGGACTAGCGTTAACGAGCAGTACTTC.

The chain joins TRBV5-1 to TRBJ1-1, with 8 bases fitting TRBD1. The trim removed 5 bases at V and 1 base at J, leaving 7 bases unmatched. Germline lookup yields CDR1 SGHRS and CDR2 YFSETQ. This CDR3 has 15 residues. The CDR3 region has the DNA TGCGCCAGCAGGGGACAGGTCCAGGGGAACACTGAAGCTTTCTTT. Translating it yields CASRGQVQGNTEAFF. Using reference TRBV5-1 and TRBJ1-1 for the parts outside the CDR3, the full variable domain is KAGVTQTPRYLIKTRGQQVTLSCSPISGHRSVSWYQQTPGQGLQFLFEYFSETQRNKGNFPGRFSGRQFSNSRSEMNVSTLELGDSALYLCASRGQVQGNTEAFFGQGTRLTVV.

The chain combines TRBV6-5 with TRBJ1-1; no firm D call. The germline V gene has CDR1 MNHEY and CDR2 SVGAGI. V dropped 6 bases and J dropped 7 bases, with 18 bases sitting between them. This CDR3 contains 14 residues. CDR3 DNA sequence: TGTGCCAGCAGAGGCCCCTTGGGAGAGGGTGAAGCTTTCTTT. Its translation: CASRGPLGEGEAFF.

Here the CDR3 reads CASSLSRPWDRPISYEQYF. The CDR3 DNA reads TGTGCCAGCAGTTTATCCAGACCTTGGGACAGGCCTATCTCCTACGAGCAGTACTTC. The chain has TRBV28 and TRBJ2-7, with 8 nucleotides matching TRBD1. Germline V gene lookup returns CDR1 MDHEN and CDR2 SYDVKM. The ends lost 1 base at V and 0 bases at J; junction bases unmatched: 14. The CDR3 extends over 19 amino acids.

The V call is TRBV10-1, the J call TRBJ1-2; no clear D. The germline gives CDR1 WNHNN, CDR2 SYGVQD (reference sequence). V was trimmed by 0 bases and J by 12 bases, leaving 8 bases between them. This CDR3 contains 11 residues. DNA of the CDR3: TGCGCCAGCAGTGAGTCGGGTAGCCACACCTTC. Translated, it gives CASSESGSHTF.

This chain uses TRBV9 with TRBJ1-2; no clear D. The germline V and J ends were trimmed by 1 base and 4 bases, with 14 bases remaining between them. This CDR3 comprises 15 residues. Looked up from germline, CDR1 is SGDLS and CDR2 is YYNGEE. DNA for the CDR3: TGTGCCAGCAGCGTATTTGGCAAACCATCCTATGGCTACACCTTC. This encodes CASSVFGKPSYGYTF.

The sample holds one count of this clone. J is TRBJ1-5 and V is TRBV3-1 (or the pseudogene TRBV3-2), with 9 bases matching TRBD1. The trim removed 8 bases at V and 2 bases at J, leaving 4 bases unmatched. The CDR3 loop spans 14 amino acids. Germline CDR1 and CDR2: LGHDT and YNNKEL (reference sequence). The CDR3 bases are TGTGCCAGCGGGTGGACAGGGGGCAATCAGCCCCAGCATTTT. It is translated as CASGWTGGNQPQHF.

CDR3 in amino acids: CASSSTTGPYEQYF. The CDR3 DNA reads as TGTGCCAGCAGTTCCACGACAGGGCCCTACGAGCAGTACTTC. The J gene is TRBJ2-7, the V gene TRBV28, with 7 bases fitting TRBD1. In germline, CDR1 is MDHEN, CDR2 SYDVKM. The CDR3 extends over 14 amino acids. V shed 4 bases and J 2 bases; nucleotides not matched to a gene: 5.

The chain joins TRBV5-4 to TRBJ1-6; D gene uncertain. CDR1 is SGHNT, CDR2 YYREEE, per germline (reference sequence). This CDR3 comprises 15 residues. Trimming removed 0 bases from V and 10 bases from J, with 14 bases in between. For the CDR3, the DNA is TGTGCCAGCAGCTTGGACGGGGAGATTAGCTCACCCCTCCACTTT. Encoded protein: CASSLDGEISSPLHF.

The chain links TRBV2 to TRBJ1-5, with D possibly matching TRBD1 (6 bases). Germline V gene sequence: CDR1 SNHLY, CDR2 FYNNEI. The CDR3 runs to 14 residues. V shed 4 bases and J shed 2 bases, with 9 bases lying between them. The CDR3 reads CASSADSGNQPQHF. For the CDR3, the DNA is TGTGCCAGCAGTGCGGACAGCGGCAATCAGCCCCAGCATTTT.

The rearrangement joins TRBV9 to TRBJ1-1; D unresolved. Between the trimmed V and J ends, which lost 6 bases and 2 bases, there was a span of 11 bases. The CDR3 runs 13 residues. Germline lookup yields CDR1 SGDLS and CDR2 YYNGEE. The CDR3 nucleotides are TGTGCCAGCAACCTAGGTGGAAACACTGAAGCTTTCTTT. Its protein is CASNLGGNTEAFF.

The chain links TRBV4-2 to TRBJ1-5, with 11 bases that match TRBD1. Trimming took 0 bases from V and 7 from J; bases not matched to a gene: 5. This CDR3 spans 16 amino acids. Germline V gives CDR1 LGHNA, CDR2 YNFKEQ. CDR3 protein: CASSQDWTGGLQPQHF. The DNA of the CDR3 is TGTGCCAGCAGCCAAGATTGGACAGGGGGCTTGCAGCCCCAGCATTTT.

This chain uses TRBV19 with TRBJ2-2; D remains ambiguous. Germline CDR1 is LNHDA and CDR2 is SQIVND (reference sequence). This CDR3 region has 14 residues. Deletions cut 3 bases from V and 4 bases from J, with 9 bases between. This CDR3 reads CASSIGSVTGELFF. The CDR3 DNA is TGTGCCAGTAGTATTGGCAGCGTCACCGGGGAGCTGTTTTTT.

The chain couples TRBV9 to TRBJ2-3, with 10 bases aligning to TRBD2. The V segment lost 0 bases and the J segment 5 bases; nucleotides outside the gene matches: 6. The CDR3 runs to 16 residues. CDR1 is SGDLS and CDR2 is YYNGEE in the germline V gene. The CDR3 is CASSVGPAGGQDTQYF. CDR3 DNA: TGTGCCAGCAGCGTAGGCCCAGCGGGGGGGCAAGATACGCAGTATTTT.

The chain links TRBV27 to TRBJ2-6; the D gene is possibly TRBD1 (6 bases). This CDR3 is built from 19 residues. Germline lookup yields CDR1 MNHEY and CDR2 SMNVEV (reference sequence). V dropped 0 bases and J dropped 0 bases, with 15 bases sitting between them. CDR3: CASSLSPPGHFSGANVLTF. In DNA, the CDR3 is TGTGCCAGCAGTTTATCCCCCCCGGGACACTTCTCTGGGGCCAACGTCCTGACTTTC.

The genes are TRBV5-1 and TRBJ2-5, with 14 bases identical to TRBD2. Looked up from germline, CDR1 is SGHRS and CDR2 is YFSETQ. This CDR3 spans 15 amino acids. The J segment lost 5 bases and the V segment lost 4 bases, leaving 4 bases of the junction unmatched. The CDR3 region has the DNA TGCGCCAGCAGCACGGGACTAGCGGGAGCGGAGACCCAGTACTTC. This encodes CASSTGLAGAETQYF.

The chain is built from TRBV19 and TRBJ1-1; the match to TRBD1 covers 9 bases. Germline V gives CDR1 LNHDA, CDR2 SQIVND (reference sequence). V dropped 7 bases and J dropped 4; count of bases not matched to a gene: 7. The length of the CDR3 is 14 residues. The DNA for the CDR3 is TGTGCCAGTACTTCGACAGGGGGAGGCACTGAAGCTTTCTTT. It specifies CASTSTGGGTEAFF. Together with reference TRBV19 and TRBJ1-1, the CDR3 gives the full variable domain: DGGITQSPKYLFRKEGQNVTLSCEQNLNHDAMYWYRQDPGQGLRLIYYSQIVNDFQKGDIAEGYSVSREKKESFPLTVTSAQKNPTAFYLCASTSTGGGTEAFFGQGTRLTVV.

The J gene is TRBJ1-2, the V gene TRBV28; tentative D call: TRBD1 (6 bases). Per germline, CDR1 MDHEN and CDR2 SYDVKM. V gave up 2 bases and J gave up 1 base, with 11 bases separating them. This CDR3 spans 15 amino acids. This chain's CDR3 is CASSLPGVGNYGYTF. The DNA of the CDR3 is TGTGCCAGCAGTTTACCAGGGGTTGGTAACTATGGCTACACCTTC.

The genes are TRBV6-5 and TRBJ2-2; no clear D. The V gene lost 6 bases and the J gene lost 3 bases, with 8 bases spanning the gap. Germline lookup yields CDR1 MNHEY and CDR2 SVGAGI. This CDR3 is built from 13 residues. CDR3 DNA sequence: TGTGCCAGCAGGCAACCGGACACCGGGGAGCTGTTTTTT. It yields the protein CASRQPDTGELFF.

The V and J genes are TRBV4-1 and TRBJ2-1; D not resolved. The CDR3 is made up of 18 amino acids. Per the germline V gene, CDR1 is MGHRA and CDR2 is YSYEKL. V lost 6 bases, J lost 0 bases, and 21 bases lay in between. The CDR3 region has the DNA TGCGCCAGCAGTCGAAACCTTATGTTAGTGAGCTCCTACAATGAGCAGTTCTTC. This codes for CASSRNLMLVSSYNEQFF.

The V gene is TRBV2, the J gene TRBJ2-4; a possible D gene is TRBD1 (6 bases). The CDR3 has 14 amino acids. Germline CDR1 is SNHLY and CDR2 is FYNNEI. Trimming cost V 5 bases and J 10 bases, with 18 bases left between them. The CDR3 DNA is TGTGCCAGCAGTCCGCAGACAGGTCAAGGGATTCAGTACTTC. Protein sequence: CASSPQTGQGIQYF.

V gene TRBV4-1 combines with J gene TRBJ2-7; D unresolved. V lost 1 base to trimming and J lost 2 bases, with 12 bases between them. In germline, CDR1 is MGHRA, CDR2 YSYEKL. This CDR3 is built from 15 residues. The CDR3 sequence is CASSQGRRPPYEQYF. In nucleotides, the CDR3 is TGCGCCAGCAGCCAAGGGAGACGGCCTCCCTACGAGCAGTACTTC.